Presented here are 11 T cell receptor beta chains from one specimen sequenced in a study of CD8+ T cells in alopecia areata. RNA, once extracted, was reverse transcribed into cDNA for use as the sequencing template. This table comes from immunoSEQ multiplex PCR, and its TCRdb copy is limited to in-frame clones, with some not included. The sample lists 180,000 or so clones, more than 60% seen once, with 1.7% in the top ten. The sequencing used CD4+ T cells sorted from blood, collected at week 0. The receptors here all came from a human donor with alopecia areata.

There are a few counts of this clone. The rearrangement joins TRBV29-1 to TRBJ2-3, with 7 positions matching TRBD1. This CDR3 spans 12 amino acids. Germline lookup yields CDR1 SQVTM and CDR2 ANQGSEA. Trimming took 3 bases from V and 7 from J; bases not matched to a gene: 4. CDR3 nucleotide sequence: TGCAGCGTTGATCGGACAGGCTATACGCAGTATTTT. This encodes CSVDRTGYTQYF.

This chain links TRBV30 with TRBJ2-2, with D unresolved. The CDR3 has 14 residues. Germline V gene sequence: CDR1 GTSNPN, CDR2 SVGIG (reference sequence). Trimming left V 3 bases short and J 4 bases short, with 12 bases between. CDR3 nucleotide sequence: TGTGCCTGGAGCCTCCTAGAACCCACCGGGGAGCTGTTTTTT. The encoded protein is CAWSLLEPTGELFF. Looking up the rest from reference TRBV30 and TRBJ2-2 gives the full variable domain: SQTIHQWPATLVQPVGSPLSLECTVEGTSNPNLYWYRQAAGRGLQLLFYSVGIGQISSEVPQNLSASRPQDRQFILSSKKLLLSDSGFYLCAWSLLEPTGELFFGEGSRLTVL.

This rearrangement joins TRBV7-2 to TRBJ2-3, with 11 nucleotides matching TRBD2. The ends lost 1 base at V and 5 bases at J; junction bases unmatched: 5. The CDR3 runs to 16 residues. The germline gives CDR1 SGHTA, CDR2 FQGNSA. CDR3 nucleotide sequence: TGTGCCAGCAGCTTAGTTAGCGGGGGGGCCAAAGATACGCAGTATTTT. Protein: CASSLVSGGAKDTQYF.

The count of this clone is one. Here the CDR3 reads CASSFPGTGAAFF. For the CDR3, the DNA is TGTGCCAGCAGTTTCCCCGGGACAGGAGCCGCTTTCTTT. The rearrangement uses TRBV27 and TRBJ1-1; 8 nucleotides agree with TRBD1. The CDR3 is 13 amino acids. Looked up from germline, CDR1 is MNHEY and CDR2 is SMNVEV (reference sequence). Unmatched junction bases numbered 8, after V lost 3 bases and J lost 11 bases.

The V gene is TRBV7-2, the J gene TRBJ1-1; no clear D gene. Trimming took 6 bases from V and 0 from J, leaving 11 bases between them. The CDR3 extends over 14 amino acids. In germline, CDR1 is SGHTA, CDR2 FQGNSA. CDR3 region: CASSNHRVNTEAFF. For the CDR3, the DNA is TGTGCCAGCAGTAATCATCGGGTGAACACTGAAGCTTTCTTT.

The chain links TRBV6-5 to TRBJ2-3, with TRBD1 as a possible D gene (6 bases). Between the trimmed V and J ends, which lost 7 bases and 2 bases, there was a span of 7 bases. CDR1 and CDR2 (germline): MNHEY, SVGAGI. The CDR3 extends over 12 amino acids. The CDR3 DNA sequence: TGTGCCAGCAAGGGGGTCACAGATACGCAGTATTTT. Its protein is CASKGVTDTQYF.

V gene TRBV29-1 combines with J gene TRBJ2-3; perhaps TRBD1 as D (6 bases). Trimming stripped 2 bases from V and 1 base from J, with 13 bases between. Germline V gene sequence: CDR1 SQVTM, CDR2 ANQGSEA. The CDR3 is made up of 15 amino acids. CDR3 DNA sequence: TGCAGCGTTGAAAACCCGTGGGGGCGCACAGATACGCAGTATTTT. The encoded protein is CSVENPWGRTDTQYF.

This clone was detected once. This chain uses TRBV19 with TRBJ2-3; D remains unclear. V was trimmed by 3 bases and J by 1 base, leaving 8 bases between them. Germline V gene data show CDR1 as LNHDA and CDR2 as SQIVND (reference sequence). This CDR3 comprises 14 residues. The CDR3 protein is CASSIPDGTDTQYF. CDR3 DNA sequence: TGTGCCAGTAGTATCCCCGACGGCACAGATACGCAGTATTTT.

Many counts were recorded for this clone. This chain connects TRBV5-6 to TRBJ1-1; D gene ambiguous. The length of the CDR3 is 14 residues. Per germline, CDR1 SGHDT and CDR2 YYEEEE. The V end was cut by 1 base, the J end by 1 base, with 8 bases between. CDR3 nucleotide sequence: TGTGCCAGCAGCTTGACCCTGACGAACACTGAAGCTTTCTTT. Its translation: CASSLTLTNTEAFF.

A few counts support this clone. The chain joins TRBV28 to TRBJ1-1, with D uncertain. The germline gives CDR1 MDHEN, CDR2 SYDVKM. V shed 3 bases and J shed 1 base, with 9 bases lying between them. The CDR3 consists of 14 residues. The CDR3 nucleotides are TGTGCCAGCAGTTTGGAGTTTGGGAACACTGAAGCTTTCTTT. Protein: CASSLEFGNTEAFF.

With respect to this clone: The same CDR3 can be traced to other DNA sequences in this sample. The rearrangement links TRBV4-1 to TRBJ1-5; D not certain. This CDR3 has 15 residues. Germline-derived CDR1 and CDR2 are MGHRA and YSYEKL. Trimming stripped 1 base from V and 1 base from J, with 8 bases between. The CDR3 region has the DNA TGCGCCAGCAGCCAAGCCCAGGTGAGCAATCAGCCCCAGCATTTT. Amino acid sequence: CASSQAQVSNQPQHF.